These T cell receptor beta chains were read from a single sample in a study of technical replicates of blood from a handful of donors. Only in-frame clones appear in the TCRdb table, and some are missing; sequencing was by immunoSEQ multiplex PCR. The table has around 57,000 clones, less than 95% seen once. Sequenced sample: T cells isolated from PBMCs. These receptor sequences come from a human donor in good health. Each CDR3 is given with its conserved first and last residue. Fields, in order: V gene, CDR3 protein.

TRBV7-9 | CASSLSGDGYTF
TRBV14 | CASSLYRGVNEQFF
TRBV5-6 | CASSLVQGQGETQYF
TRBV28 | CASSSAALAGVHNEQFF
TRBV28 | CASSFPNEGAYEQYF
TRBV28 | CASSPLQGTKNIQYF
TRBV6-5 | CASSNRRRYGYTF
TRBV18 | CASSPAGDRSYNEQFF
TRBV5-4 | CASSARVAGKTYEQYF
TRBV7-2 | CASSLLLLAGGGELFF
TRBV9 | CASVGGVADTQYF
TRBV11-2 | CASSLAPTQYGYTF
TRBV14 | CASSELLAGRFF
TRBV5-1 | CASSLAAPRAGESSYEQYF
TRBV5-1 | CASSLNMDTGELFF
TRBV5-6 | CASSLFSRQHGNTIYF
TRBV7-9 | CASSSQGSVTKNIQYF
TRBV9 | CASSATVLGEAFF
TRBV7-6 | CASSLGPPGTGAGEQYF
TRBV7-6 | CASSLALGHSSYNEQFF
TRBV28 | CAAFWGSLNEKLFF
TRBV7-9 | CASSLGAGTEAFF
TRBV5-1 | CASSAYSGRPDTQYF
TRBV11-2 | CASSSSPGQGVETQYF
TRBV6-6 | CASSINDRYYTDTQYF
TRBV29-1 | CSAGSDSNTEAFF
TRBV18 | CASSFYVTGTYEQYF
TRBV15 | CATSRDVGRNTEAFF
TRBV28 | CASSLLQGASDEAFF
TRBV5-6 | CASSRTYEQYF
TRBV12-5 | CASGQGASSYEQYF
TRBV5-4 | CASSPSGGSSYNEQFF
TRBV6-5 | CASSYSGTSQETQYF
TRBV7-9 | CASSLPLEGRQYF
TRBV6-6 | CASSSSGNYEQYF
TRBV19 | CASSSVGGSGANVLTF
TRBV10-3 | CAISEQRGYNEQFF
TRBV5-1 | CASSEGSPGLNQPQHF
TRBV5-1 | CASSSEGIDNSPLHF
TRBV5-1 | CASSRSGGANEQFF
TRBV10-3 | CAISESTGLTSTDTQYF
TRBV5-4 | CASSSSGNRGNIQYF
TRBV6-5 | CASSYENNQPQHF
TRBV7-2 | CASSLGLWDRSSGANVLTF
TRBV11-2 | CASSFSGRPRDEQFF
TRBV7-9 | CASSSFQLAGDTDTQYF